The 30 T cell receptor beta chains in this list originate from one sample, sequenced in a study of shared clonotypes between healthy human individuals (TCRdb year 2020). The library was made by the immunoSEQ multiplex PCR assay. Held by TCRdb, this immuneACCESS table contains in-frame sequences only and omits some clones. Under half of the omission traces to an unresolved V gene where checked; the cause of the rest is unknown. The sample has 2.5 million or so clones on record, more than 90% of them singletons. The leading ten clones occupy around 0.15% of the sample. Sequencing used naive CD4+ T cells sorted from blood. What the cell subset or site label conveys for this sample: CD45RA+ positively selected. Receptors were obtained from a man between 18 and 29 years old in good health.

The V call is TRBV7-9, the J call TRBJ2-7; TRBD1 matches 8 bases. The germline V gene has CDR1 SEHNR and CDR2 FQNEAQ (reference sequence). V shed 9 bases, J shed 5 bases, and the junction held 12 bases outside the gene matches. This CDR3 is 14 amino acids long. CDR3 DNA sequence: TGTGCCAGTGCACCTGGACAGGGTAAAGACGAGCAGTACTTC. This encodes CASAPGQGKDEQYF.

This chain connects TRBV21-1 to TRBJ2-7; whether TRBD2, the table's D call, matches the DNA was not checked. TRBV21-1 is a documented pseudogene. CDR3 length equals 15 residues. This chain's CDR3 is CASSKGGSGGYEQYF. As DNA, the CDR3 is TGTGCCAGCAGCAAAGGGGGTAGCGGGGGCTACGAGCAGTACTTC.

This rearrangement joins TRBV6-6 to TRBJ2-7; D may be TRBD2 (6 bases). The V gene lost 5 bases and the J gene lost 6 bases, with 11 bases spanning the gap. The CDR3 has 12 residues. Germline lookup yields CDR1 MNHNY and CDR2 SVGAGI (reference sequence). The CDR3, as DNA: TGTGCCAGCAGTAGCGGGTTAATCGAGCAGTACTTC. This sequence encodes CASSSGLIEQYF.

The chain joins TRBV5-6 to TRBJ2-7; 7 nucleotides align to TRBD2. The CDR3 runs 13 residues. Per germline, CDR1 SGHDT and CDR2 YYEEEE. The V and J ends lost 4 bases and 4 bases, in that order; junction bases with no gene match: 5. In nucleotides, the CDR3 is TGTGCCAGCAGCCTGGGACTAAAGTACGAGCAGTACTTC. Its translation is CASSLGLKYEQYF.

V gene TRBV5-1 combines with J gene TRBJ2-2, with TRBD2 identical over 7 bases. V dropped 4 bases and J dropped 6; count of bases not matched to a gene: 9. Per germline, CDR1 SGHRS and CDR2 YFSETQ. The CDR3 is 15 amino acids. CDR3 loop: CASSPRGGGSGELFF. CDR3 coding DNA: TGCGCCAGCAGCCCTCGGGGCGGGGGATCCGGGGAGCTGTTTTTT.

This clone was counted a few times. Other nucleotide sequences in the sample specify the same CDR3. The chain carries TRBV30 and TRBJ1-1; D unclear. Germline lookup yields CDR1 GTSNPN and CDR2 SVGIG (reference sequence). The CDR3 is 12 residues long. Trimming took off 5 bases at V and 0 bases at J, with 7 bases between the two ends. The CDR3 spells CAWGRLNTEAFF. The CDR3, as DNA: TGTGCCTGGGGACGGTTGAACACTGAAGCTTTCTTT.

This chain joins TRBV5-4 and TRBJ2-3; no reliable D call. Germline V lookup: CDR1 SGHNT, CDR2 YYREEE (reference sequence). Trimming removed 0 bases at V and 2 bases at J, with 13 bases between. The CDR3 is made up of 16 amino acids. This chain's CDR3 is CASSLGGNTFTDTQYF. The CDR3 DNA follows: TGTGCCAGCAGCTTGGGCGGAAACACATTCACAGATACGCAGTATTTT.

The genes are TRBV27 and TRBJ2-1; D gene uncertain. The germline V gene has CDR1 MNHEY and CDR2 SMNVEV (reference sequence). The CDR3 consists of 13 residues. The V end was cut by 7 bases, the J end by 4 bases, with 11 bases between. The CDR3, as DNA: TGTGCCAGCAAACGAATCAGTTACAATGAGCAGTTCTTC. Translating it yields CASKRISYNEQFF.

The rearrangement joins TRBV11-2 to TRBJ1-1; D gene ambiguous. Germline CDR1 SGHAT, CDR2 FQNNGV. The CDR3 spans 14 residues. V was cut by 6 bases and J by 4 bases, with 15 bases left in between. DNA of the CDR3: TGTGCCAGCAGTGTAGTAACCTCGGGCACTGAAGCTTTCTTT. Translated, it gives CASSVVTSGTEAFF. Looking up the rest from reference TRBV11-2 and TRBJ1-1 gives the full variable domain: EAGVAQSPRYKIIEKRQSVAFWCNPISGHATLYWYQQILGQGPKLLIQFQNNGVVDDSQLPKDRFSAERLKGVDSTLKIQPAKLEDSAVYLCASSVVTSGTEAFFGQGTRLTVV.

Here the CDR3 reads CAISETATTSTDTQYF. In DNA, the CDR3 is TGTGCCATCAGTGAGACCGCGACCACTAGCACAGATACGCAGTATTTT. This chain links TRBV10-3 with TRBJ2-3; D is unresolved. Germline loops: CDR1 ENHRY, CDR2 SYGVKD. CDR3 length equals 16 residues. V was shortened by 2 bases and J by 0 bases, with 12 bases between the two germline ends.

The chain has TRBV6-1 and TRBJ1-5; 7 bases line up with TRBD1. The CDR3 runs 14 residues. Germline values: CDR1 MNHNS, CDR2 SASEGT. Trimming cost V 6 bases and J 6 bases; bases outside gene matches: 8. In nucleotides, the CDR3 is TGTGCCAGCAGCCGGACAGGCCTTATTCAGCCCCAGCATTTT. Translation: CASSRTGLIQPQHF.

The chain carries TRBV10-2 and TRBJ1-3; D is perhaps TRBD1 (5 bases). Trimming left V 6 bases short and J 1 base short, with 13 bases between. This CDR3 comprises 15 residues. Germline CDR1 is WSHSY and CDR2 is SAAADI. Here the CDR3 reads CASSLSGGSGNTIYF. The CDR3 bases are TGCGCCAGCAGCCTGAGTGGGGGATCTGGAAACACCATATATTTT.

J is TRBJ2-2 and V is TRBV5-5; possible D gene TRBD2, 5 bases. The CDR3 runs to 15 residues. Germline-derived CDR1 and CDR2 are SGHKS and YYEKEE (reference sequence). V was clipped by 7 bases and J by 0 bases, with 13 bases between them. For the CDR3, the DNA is TGTGCCAGCTCTCCCGGGGAGTCGAACACCGGGGAGCTGTTTTTT. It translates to CASSPGESNTGELFF.

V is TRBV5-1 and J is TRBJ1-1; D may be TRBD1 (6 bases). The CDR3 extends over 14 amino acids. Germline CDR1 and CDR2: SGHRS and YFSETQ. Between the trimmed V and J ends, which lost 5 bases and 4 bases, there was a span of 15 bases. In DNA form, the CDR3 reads TGCGCCAGCAGAACAGGGATAGGCAGCACTGAAGCTTTCTTT. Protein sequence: CASRTGIGSTEAFF.

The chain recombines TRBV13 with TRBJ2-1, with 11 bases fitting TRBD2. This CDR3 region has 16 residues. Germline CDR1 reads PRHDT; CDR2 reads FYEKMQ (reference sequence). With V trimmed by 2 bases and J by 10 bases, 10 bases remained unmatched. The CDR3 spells CASSLRTSGGGPEQFF. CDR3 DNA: TGTGCCAGCAGCTTAAGAACTAGCGGGGGTGGCCCAGAGCAGTTCTTC.

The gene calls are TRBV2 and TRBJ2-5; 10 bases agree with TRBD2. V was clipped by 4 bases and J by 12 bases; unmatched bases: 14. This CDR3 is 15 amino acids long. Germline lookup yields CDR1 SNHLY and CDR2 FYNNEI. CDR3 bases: TGTGCCAGCAGTGCCGGGCGGGTAGCGGGGGGCTTAGAGTACTTC. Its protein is CASSAGRVAGGLEYF. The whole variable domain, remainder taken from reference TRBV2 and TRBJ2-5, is EPEVTQTPSHQVTQMGQEVILRCVPISNHLYFYWYRQILGQKVEFLVSFYNNEISEKSEIFDDQFSVERPDGSNFTLKIRSTKLEDSAMYFCASSAGRVAGGLEYFGPGTRLLVL.

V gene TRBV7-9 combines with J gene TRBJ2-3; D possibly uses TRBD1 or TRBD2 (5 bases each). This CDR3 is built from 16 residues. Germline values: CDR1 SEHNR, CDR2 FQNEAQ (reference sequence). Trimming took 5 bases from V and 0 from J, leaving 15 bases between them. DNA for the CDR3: TGTGCCAGCAGCGAGGGACGCGGGTTTAGCACAGATACGCAGTATTTT. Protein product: CASSEGRGFSTDTQYF.

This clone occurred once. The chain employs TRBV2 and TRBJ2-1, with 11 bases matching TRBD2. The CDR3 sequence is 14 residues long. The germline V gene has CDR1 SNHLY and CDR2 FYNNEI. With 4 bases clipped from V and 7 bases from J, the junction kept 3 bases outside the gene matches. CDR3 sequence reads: CASSGGLAVNEQFF. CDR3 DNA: TGTGCCAGCAGTGGGGGACTAGCGGTTAATGAGCAGTTCTTC. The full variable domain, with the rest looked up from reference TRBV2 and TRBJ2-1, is EPEVTQTPSHQVTQMGQEVILRCVPISNHLYFYWYRQILGQKVEFLVSFYNNEISEKSEIFDDQFSVERPDGSNFTLKIRSTKLEDSAMYFCASSGGLAVNEQFFGPGTRLTVL.

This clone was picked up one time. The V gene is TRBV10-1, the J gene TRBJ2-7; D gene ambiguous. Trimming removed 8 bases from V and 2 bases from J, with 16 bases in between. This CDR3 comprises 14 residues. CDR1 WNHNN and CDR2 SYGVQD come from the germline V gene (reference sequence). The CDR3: CASPPQLGTYEQYF. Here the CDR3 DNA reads TGCGCCAGCCCCCCTCAGCTGGGGACCTACGAGCAGTACTTC.

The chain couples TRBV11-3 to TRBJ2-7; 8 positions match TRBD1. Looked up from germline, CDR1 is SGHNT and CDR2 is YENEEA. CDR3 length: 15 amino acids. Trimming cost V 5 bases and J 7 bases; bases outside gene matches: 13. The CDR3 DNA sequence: TGTGCCAGCAGCGTACAGGGGGAAGGATCGGGTGAGCAGTACTTC. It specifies CASSVQGEGSGEQYF. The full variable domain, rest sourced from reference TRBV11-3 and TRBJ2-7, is EAGVVQSPRYKIIEKKQPVAFWCNPISGHNTLYWYLQNLGQGPELLIRYENEEAVDDSQLPKDRFSAERLKGVDSTLKIQPAELGDSAVYLCASSVQGEGSGEQYFGPGTRLTVT.

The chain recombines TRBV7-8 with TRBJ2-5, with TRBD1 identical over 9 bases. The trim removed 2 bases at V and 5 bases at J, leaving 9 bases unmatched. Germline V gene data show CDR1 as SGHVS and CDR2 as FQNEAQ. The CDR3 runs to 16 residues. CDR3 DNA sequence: TGTGCCAGCAGCTTAACTAGACAGGGGGGGTCGGAGACCCAGTACTTC. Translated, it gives CASSLTRQGGSETQYF.

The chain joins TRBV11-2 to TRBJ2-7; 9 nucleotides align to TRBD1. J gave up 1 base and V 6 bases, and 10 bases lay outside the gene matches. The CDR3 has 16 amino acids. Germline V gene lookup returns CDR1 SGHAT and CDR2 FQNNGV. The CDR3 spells CASRDISGQGSYEQYF. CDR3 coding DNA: TGTGCCAGCAGAGATATCTCGGGACAGGGATCCTACGAGCAGTACTTC.

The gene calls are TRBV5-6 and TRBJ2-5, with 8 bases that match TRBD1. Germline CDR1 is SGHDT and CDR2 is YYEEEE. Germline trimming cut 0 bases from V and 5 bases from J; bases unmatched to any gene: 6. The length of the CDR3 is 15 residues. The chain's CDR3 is CASSLAGGRWETQYF. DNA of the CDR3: TGTGCCAGCAGCTTGGCAGGGGGCAGGTGGGAGACCCAGTACTTC.

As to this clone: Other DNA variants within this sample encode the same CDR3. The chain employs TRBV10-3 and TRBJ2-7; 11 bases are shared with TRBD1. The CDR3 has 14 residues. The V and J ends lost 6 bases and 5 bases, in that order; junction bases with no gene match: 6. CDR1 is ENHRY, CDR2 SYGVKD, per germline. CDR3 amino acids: CAISPGQGVDEQYF. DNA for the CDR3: TGTGCCATCAGCCCGGGACAGGGGGTCGACGAGCAGTACTTC.

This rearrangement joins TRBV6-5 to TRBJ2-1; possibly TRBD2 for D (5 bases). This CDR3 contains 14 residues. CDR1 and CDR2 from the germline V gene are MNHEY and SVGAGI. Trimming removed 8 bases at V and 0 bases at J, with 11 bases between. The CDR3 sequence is CASGSGLSYNEQFF. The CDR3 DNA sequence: TGTGCCAGCGGGTCAGGACTCTCCTACAATGAGCAGTTCTTC.

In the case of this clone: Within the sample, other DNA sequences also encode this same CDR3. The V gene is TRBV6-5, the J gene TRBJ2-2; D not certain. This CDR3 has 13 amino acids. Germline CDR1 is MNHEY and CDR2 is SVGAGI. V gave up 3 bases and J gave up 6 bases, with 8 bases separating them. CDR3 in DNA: TGTGCCAGCAGTTATCCCACCCCCGGGGAGCTGTTTTTT. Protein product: CASSYPTPGELFF.

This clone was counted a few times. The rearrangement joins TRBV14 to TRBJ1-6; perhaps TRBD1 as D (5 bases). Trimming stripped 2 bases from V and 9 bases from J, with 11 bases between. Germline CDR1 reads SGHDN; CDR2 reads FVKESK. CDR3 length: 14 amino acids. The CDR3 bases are TGTGCCAGCAGCCAATCACCAGGGAGTTCACCCCTCCACTTT. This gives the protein CASSQSPGSSPLHF.

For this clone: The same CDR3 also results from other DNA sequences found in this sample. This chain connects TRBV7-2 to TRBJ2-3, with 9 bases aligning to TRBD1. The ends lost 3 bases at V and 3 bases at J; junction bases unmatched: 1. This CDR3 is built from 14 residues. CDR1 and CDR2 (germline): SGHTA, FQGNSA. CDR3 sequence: CASSLDRGTDTQYF. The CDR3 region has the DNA TGTGCCAGCAGCTTGGACAGGGGAACAGATACGCAGTATTTT.

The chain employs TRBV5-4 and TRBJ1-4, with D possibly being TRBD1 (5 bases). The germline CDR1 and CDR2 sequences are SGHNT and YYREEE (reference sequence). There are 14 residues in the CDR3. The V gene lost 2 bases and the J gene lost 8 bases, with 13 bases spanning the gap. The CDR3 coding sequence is TGTGCCAGCAGCTTTCGGGGCTTGGGAGAAAAACTGTTTTTT. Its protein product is CASSFRGLGEKLFF.

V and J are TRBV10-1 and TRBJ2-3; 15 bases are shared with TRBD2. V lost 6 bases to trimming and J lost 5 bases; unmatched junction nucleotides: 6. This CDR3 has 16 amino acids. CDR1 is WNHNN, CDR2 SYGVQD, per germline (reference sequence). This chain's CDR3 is CASSLGTSGRRDTQYF. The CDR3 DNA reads TGCGCCAGCAGCCTCGGGACTAGCGGGAGGAGAGATACGCAGTATTTT.